One sample yielded the 27 T cell receptor beta chains listed below, sequenced in a study of CD8 T cells in Susac syndrome. RNA, at about 0.45 to 1 ug, was reverse transcribed with random hexamers. TCRdb fed the immunoSEQ multiplex PCR reads into MiXCR, producing one record per CDR3 protein. The sample holds tens of thousands of distinct CDR3 sequences, around 94% seen once. Sequenced input: CD8+ T cells from PBMCs. These receptors were taken from a human donor in good health.

The chain recombines TRBV14 with TRBJ1-2; a possible D gene is TRBD1 (5 bases). The V gene's germline CDR1 is SGHDN and CDR2 FVKESK. V lost 1 base, J lost 2 bases, and 5 bases lay in between. This CDR3 has 13 residues. The CDR3 region is CASSQAGNYGYTF. The CDR3 nucleotides read TGTGCCAGCAGCCAAGCAGGGAACTATGGCTACACCTTC.

The chain joins TRBV4-1 to TRBJ2-3, with no clear D. In germline, CDR1 is MGHRA, CDR2 YSYEKL. The V end was cut by 4 bases, the J end by 1 base, with 12 bases between. CDR3 size: 15 residues. CDR3 sequence: CASSPSPQGTDTQYF. The DNA of the CDR3 is TGCGCCAGCAGCCCCTCCCCCCAGGGCACAGATACGCAGTATTTT.

The CDR3 here is CASSGQVTDTQYF. The CDR3 nucleotides read TGTGCCAGCAGCGGACAGGTCACAGATACGCAGTATTTT. This chain connects TRBV9 to TRBJ2-3, with D possibly being TRBD1 (6 bases). Germline V gene sequence: CDR1 SGDLS, CDR2 YYNGEE. The V end lost 3 bases, the J end lost 2 bases, and 7 bases lay between the germline ends. There are 13 residues in the CDR3.

CDR3 sequence (DNA): TGTGCCAGCAGTGAAGCAGGGGCTGGAGAGACCCAGTACTTC. Residues: CASSEAGAGETQYF. J is TRBJ2-5 and V is TRBV2; TRBD1 might be the D (5 bases). CDR1 is SNHLY, CDR2 FYNNEI, per germline. The CDR3 contains 14 residues. Deletions cut 0 bases from V and 4 bases from J, with 9 bases between.

This CDR3 is CAITGTGSPHGYTF. The DNA of the CDR3 is TGTGCCATCACCGGGACAGGGTCCCCCCACGGCTACACCTTC. The rearrangement uses TRBV6-1 and TRBJ1-2, with 9 bases matching TRBD1. CDR1 and CDR2 from the germline V gene are MNHNS and SASEGT. CDR3 length: 14 amino acids. The V and J ends lost 10 bases and 8 bases, in that order; junction bases with no gene match: 14.

The rearrangement uses TRBV19 and TRBJ1-5, with D tentatively TRBD1 (6 bases). Between the trimmed V and J ends, which lost 5 bases and 6 bases, there was a span of 17 bases. CDR3 length: 15 residues. The germline V gene encodes CDR1 LNHDA and CDR2 SQIVND (reference sequence). Written as DNA, the CDR3 is TGTGCCAGTAGTCTTCATTGGACAGTCGGTCAGCCCCAGCATTTT. This gives the protein CASSLHWTVGQPQHF.

The chain couples TRBV24-1 to TRBJ1-1; 7 nucleotides match TRBD1. Trimming at V came to 3 bases and at J to 12 bases, leaving 9 bases not matched to a gene. The CDR3 covers 13 residues. Germline V gives CDR1 KGHDR, CDR2 SFDVKD. As DNA, the CDR3 is TGTGCCACCAGTGATCGCCGCGAACAGGGGACTTTCTTT. Encoded protein: CATSDRREQGTFF.

The chain couples TRBV19 to TRBJ1-1; D remains ambiguous. Germline values: CDR1 LNHDA, CDR2 SQIVND (reference sequence). This CDR3 contains 10 residues. V was cut by 9 bases and J by 11 bases, with 13 bases left in between. This CDR3 reads CASRVGSAFF. The CDR3 DNA sequence: TGTGCCAGCCGAGTAGGGTCGGCTTTCTTT.

This chain links TRBV5-6 with TRBJ2-7, with TRBD2 identical over 8 bases. This CDR3 region has 14 residues. Germline CDR1 and CDR2: SGHDT and YYEEEE. V was clipped by 5 bases and J by 3 bases; unmatched bases: 7. This CDR3 reads CASSGAGGYYEQYV. The CDR3 coding sequence is TGTGCCAGCAGTGGTGCGGGAGGCTACTACGAGCAGTACGTC.

The chain combines TRBV7-8 with TRBJ1-5; possibly TRBD1 for D (5 bases). Trimming cost V 6 bases and J 4 bases, with 16 bases left between them. CDR3 length equals 15 residues. Germline V gene sequence: CDR1 SGHVS, CDR2 FQNEAQ. The CDR3 sequence: CASSGGGIGNQPQHF. Written as DNA, the CDR3 is TGTGCCAGCAGTGGGGGGGGGATTGGGAATCAGCCCCAGCATTTT.

J is TRBJ1-5 and V is TRBV6-2 or TRBV6-3; tentatively, D is TRBD1 (5 bases). V lost 2 bases, J lost 0 bases, and 8 bases lay in between. The V gene's germline CDR1 is MNHEY and CDR2 SVGEGT. This CDR3 spans 15 amino acids. Here the CDR3 reads CASSYPRDSNQPQHF. The DNA of the CDR3 is TGTGCCAGCAGTTACCCCAGGGATAGCAATCAGCCCCAGCATTTT.

V gene TRBV7-8 combines with J gene TRBJ2-5; TRBD1 matches at 8 bases. The CDR3 extends over 15 amino acids. The trim removed 5 bases at V and 2 bases at J, leaving 7 bases unmatched. Germline CDR1 is SGHVS and CDR2 is FQNEAQ. The CDR3 nucleotides read TGTGCCAGCAGCCAGGCAGGGACAGGACAAGAGACCCAGTACTTC. Protein product: CASSQAGTGQETQYF.

V gene TRBV5-1 combines with J gene TRBJ2-3, with D perhaps TRBD1 (6 bases). The V end was cut by 4 bases, the J end by 2 bases, with 14 bases between. The CDR3 has 15 amino acids. The V gene's germline CDR1 is SGHRS and CDR2 YFSETQ. CDR3 in amino acids: CASSKDSFFTDTQYF. CDR3 in DNA: TGCGCCAGCAGCAAGGACAGTTTCTTCACAGATACGCAGTATTTT. Full variable domain (missing parts from reference TRBV5-1 and TRBJ2-3): KAGVTQTPRYLIKTRGQQVTLSCSPISGHRSVSWYQQTPGQGLQFLFEYFSETQRNKGNFPGRFSGRQFSNSRSEMNVSTLELGDSALYLCASSKDSFFTDTQYFGPGTRLTVL.

The chain has TRBV27 and TRBJ2-4; maybe TRBD1 (6 bases). Germline V lookup: CDR1 MNHEY, CDR2 SMNVEV (reference sequence). The CDR3 runs 16 residues. V lost 8 bases and J lost 0, with 17 bases in between. CDR3 nucleotide sequence: TGTGCCAGCGGGACGATTCAGGGGATAGCCAAAAACATTCAGTACTTC. It is translated as CASGTIQGIAKNIQYF.

The chain has TRBV9 and TRBJ1-1; a weak D match, TRBD1 (5 bases). This CDR3 region has 12 residues. Germline V gene lookup returns CDR1 SGDLS and CDR2 YYNGEE. Trimming pared 0 bases from V and 7 bases from J, leaving 7 bases between. The CDR3 nucleotides read TGTGCCAGCAGCGTAGGTGGGGGTGAAGCTTTCTTT. Its translation is CASSVGGGEAFF.

This chain links TRBV30 with TRBJ1-2; 9 nucleotides agree with TRBD1. This CDR3 region has 14 residues. The V gene end was trimmed by 4 bases and the J gene end by 3 bases; junction bases not matched to a gene: 6. Germline lookup yields CDR1 GTSNPN and CDR2 SVGIG (reference sequence). The CDR3 region is CAWNTGTGHYGYTF. The CDR3 nucleotides read TGTGCCTGGAATACCGGGACAGGGCACTATGGCTACACCTTC.

V is TRBV7-3 and J is TRBJ1-2, with TRBD1 identical over 9 bases. The germline V gene encodes CDR1 SGHTA and CDR2 FQGTGA. V dropped 5 bases and J dropped 7; count of bases not matched to a gene: 11. CDR3 length equals 15 residues. DNA for the CDR3: TGTGCCAGCAGCGTCTCCTCACAGGGGGCTTTTGGCTACACCTTC. It translates to CASSVSSQGAFGYTF.

The chain couples TRBV10-2 to TRBJ2-2; 8 bases agree with TRBD1. CDR1 is WSHSY and CDR2 is SAAADI in the germline V gene. V lost 5 bases, J lost 3 bases, and 5 bases stayed unmatched. There are 15 residues in the CDR3. The CDR3 loop reads CASSTDRVDTGELFF. The CDR3 DNA sequence: TGCGCCAGCAGTACGGACAGGGTGGACACCGGGGAGCTGTTTTTT.

The chain links TRBV7-9 to TRBJ2-7; no clear D. The CDR3 extends over 13 amino acids. CDR1 and CDR2 from the germline V gene are SEHNR and FQNEAQ (reference sequence). V lost 4 bases to trimming and J lost 5 bases, with 12 bases between them. The CDR3 loop reads CASSSPSGDEQYF. CDR3 coding DNA: TGTGCCAGCAGCTCGCCGTCTGGGGACGAGCAGTACTTC.

The V and J genes are TRBV13 and TRBJ2-7; no clear D. Germline CDR1 reads PRHDT; CDR2 reads FYEKMQ (reference sequence). CDR3 length: 12 residues. V was pared by 1 base and J by 3 bases, with 4 bases between. The CDR3 region is CASSLVNYEQYV. The CDR3 DNA follows: TGTGCCAGCAGCTTAGTAAACTACGAGCAGTACGTC.

CDR3: CASSETNEETQYF. The DNA of the CDR3 is TGTGCCAGCAGCGAAACTAACGAAGAGACCCAGTACTTC. V is TRBV7-9 and J is TRBJ2-5; D not certain. The germline CDR1 and CDR2 sequences are SEHNR and FQNEAQ (reference sequence). Trimming took off 5 bases at V and 3 bases at J, with 10 bases between the two ends. CDR3 length: 13 amino acids. The variable domain in full, completed from reference TRBV7-9 and TRBJ2-5, reads DTGVSQNPRHKITKRGQNVTFRCDPISEHNRLYWYRQTLGQGPEFLTYFQNEAQLEKSRLLSDRFSAERPKGSFSTLEIQRTEQGDSAMYLCASSETNEETQYFGPGTRLLVL.

The rearrangement uses TRBV19 and TRBJ1-5; 8 nucleotides align to TRBD1. The CDR3 runs 15 residues. Unmatched junction bases numbered 2, after V lost 1 base and J lost 3 bases. The germline V gene has CDR1 LNHDA and CDR2 SQIVND (reference sequence). This CDR3 is CASSIGTGNNQPQHF. The CDR3 bases are TGTGCCAGTAGTATAGGGACAGGGAACAATCAGCCCCAGCATTTT.

The genes are TRBV7-6 and TRBJ1-4, with unresolved D. This CDR3 contains 15 residues. Germline V gives CDR1 SGHVS, CDR2 FNYEAQ. The V gene lost 5 bases and the J gene lost 4 bases, with 14 bases spanning the gap. The CDR3 nucleotides are TGTGCCAGCAGCCCGGCGCTCGGCCTTAATGAAAAACTGTTTTTT. It is translated as CASSPALGLNEKLFF. The whole variable domain, filled in from reference TRBV7-6 and TRBJ1-4, reads GAGVSQSPRYKVTKRGQDVALRCDPISGHVSLYWYRQALGQGPEFLTYFNYEAQQDKSGLPNDRFSAERPEGSISTLTIQRTEQRDSAMYRCASSPALGLNEKLFFGSGTQLSVL.

The V and J genes are TRBV27 and TRBJ1-2; no clear D. This CDR3 spans 15 amino acids. Germline V gene lookup returns CDR1 MNHEY and CDR2 SMNVEV (reference sequence). With 6 bases removed from V and 7 bases from J, the gap between germline ends came to 21 bases. DNA of the CDR3: TGTGCCAGCAGCTATGGGCCCGATTCCCGCGGTGGCTACACCTTC. It yields the protein CASSYGPDSRGGYTF.

This chain links TRBV27 with TRBJ2-7, with 7 bases fitting TRBD1. The CDR3 is made up of 15 amino acids. Trimming at V came to 0 bases and at J to 1 base, leaving 3 bases not matched to a gene. The germline V gene encodes CDR1 MNHEY and CDR2 SMNVEV (reference sequence). The DNA of the CDR3 is TGTGCCAGCAGTTTATCGACAGGGAAATCCTACGAGCAGTACTTC. The encoded protein is CASSLSTGKSYEQYF.

J is TRBJ1-2 and V is TRBV20-1; D uncertain. CDR1 and CDR2 (germline): DFQATT, SNEGSKA (reference sequence). CDR3 length equals 16 residues. The V end lost 0 bases, the J end lost 8 bases, and 22 bases lay between the germline ends. The CDR3 spells CSARDSTPNSEWGYTF. The DNA for the CDR3 is TGCAGTGCTAGAGATTCCACCCCAAACAGCGAGTGGGGCTACACCTTC.

J is TRBJ2-6 and V is TRBV7-9, with TRBD2 identical over 7 bases. Germline trimming cut 8 bases from V and 0 bases from J; bases unmatched to any gene: 4. Germline V gene data show CDR1 as SEHNR and CDR2 as FQNEAQ (reference sequence). The CDR3 contains 15 residues. The CDR3 region has the DNA TGTGCCAGCGGACGGGGGGTCTCTGGGGCCAACGTCCTGACTTTC. Encoded protein: CASGRGVSGANVLTF.